The 10 T cell receptor beta chains reported below all come from one sample, sequenced in a study of response to subunit inactivated influenza vaccine. TCRdb re-called the RT-PCR reads with MiXCR, one entry per CDR3 protein. The sample lists around 570,000 distinct CDR3 sequences, 11% occurring once. These data are also associated with another study on T cells expressing NK-cell markers. That paper notes: UMIs accompanied the 5'RACE template switching by which TCR beta cDNA was made.

The specimen comprised PBMCs from blood, sampled on the day of vaccination. All receptors derive from a man aged 45 to 65 who received an inactivated influenza vaccine.

The chain links TRBV6-2 or TRBV6-3 to TRBJ1-1; D is unclear. Trimming took off 4 bases at V and 5 bases at J, with 17 bases between the two ends. The CDR3 runs 15 residues. Germline V gives CDR1 MNHEY, CDR2 SVGEGT. The chain's CDR3 is CASSSPRGSETEAFF. Here the CDR3 DNA reads TGTGCCAGCAGTTCCCCCCGAGGGTCGGAAACTGAAGCTTTCTTT.

This rearrangement joins TRBV7-8 to TRBJ1-6; D is perhaps TRBD1 (5 bases). Looked up from germline, CDR1 is SGHVS and CDR2 is FQNEAQ. V shed 4 bases and J shed 0 bases, with 10 bases lying between them. This CDR3 contains 16 residues. The CDR3 DNA reads as TGTGCCAGCAGCTCGGAGGGGAGCTCCTATAATTCACCCCTCCACTTT. This encodes CASSSEGSSYNSPLHF.

The rearrangement joins TRBV28 to TRBJ1-5, with D possibly matching TRBD1 (6 bases). The CDR3 has 17 amino acids. V lost 3 bases and J lost 4, with 19 bases in between. Germline CDR1 MDHEN, CDR2 SYDVKM. CDR3 DNA: TGTGCCAGCAGTTTTCTTATGTTTGGGGGGCCGAATCAGCCCCAGCATTTT. This translates into CASSFLMFGGPNQPQHF.

This clonotype was detected a few times. The chain links TRBV6-5 to TRBJ2-2, with 8 bases aligning to TRBD2. The J segment lost 4 bases and the V segment lost 4 bases, leaving 5 bases of the junction unmatched. Germline-derived CDR1 and CDR2 are MNHEY and SVGAGI. The CDR3 covers 15 residues. The CDR3 bases are TGTGCCAGCAGTTTGGTTAGCGGGACCACCGGGGAGCTGTTTTTT. It specifies CASSLVSGTTGELFF.

This clonotype was seen only a few times. This chain joins TRBV30 and TRBJ1-6; 8 bases agree with TRBD1. The CDR3 length is 14 residues. J was trimmed by 6 bases and V by 3 bases; bases with no gene match: 4. CDR1 is GTSNPN and CDR2 is SVGIG in the germline V gene (reference sequence). The CDR3 sequence is CAWRMTGANSPLHF. DNA for the CDR3: TGTGCCTGGAGGATGACAGGGGCTAATTCACCCCTCCACTTT. Full variable domain (rest looked up from reference TRBV30 and TRBJ1-6): SQTIHQWPATLVQPVGSPLSLECTVEGTSNPNLYWYRQAAGRGLQLLFYSVGIGQISSEVPQNLSASRPQDRQFILSSKKLLLSDSGFYLCAWRMTGANSPLHFGNGTRLTVT.

This clonotype has only a few counts. J is TRBJ2-3 and V is TRBV15; no firm D call. There are 16 residues in the CDR3. Germline loops: CDR1 LNHNV, CDR2 YYDKDF (reference sequence). V lost 4 bases and J lost 0, with 14 bases in between. The CDR3 bases are TGTGCCACCAGCAAGGATCCAGTTACTAGCACAGATACGCAGTATTTT. Protein product: CATSKDPVTSTDTQYF.

This clonotype was detected only a few times. The rearrangement joins TRBV29-1 to TRBJ2-7; D not certain. V was pared by 4 bases and J by 1 base, with 11 bases between. Germline values: CDR1 SQVTM, CDR2 ANQGSEA. This CDR3 has 13 residues. The CDR3 DNA reads TGCAGCGTTGCGACACGTAATTCCTACGAGCAGTACTTC. Its protein product is CSVATRNSYEQYF.

V and J are TRBV29-1 and TRBJ2-5; tentative D call: TRBD1 (6 bases). Germline V gene data show CDR1 as SQVTM and CDR2 as ANQGSEA. Deletions cut 4 bases from V and 5 bases from J, with 20 bases between. The CDR3 consists of 15 residues. Here the CDR3 reads CSVGPRDIQGETQYF. Here the CDR3 DNA reads TGCAGCGTTGGCCCCCGGGACATCCAAGGGGAGACCCAGTACTTC.

The V and J genes are TRBV20-1 and TRBJ2-3, with 10 positions matching TRBD1. The CDR3 has 16 amino acids. V shed 0 bases and J 5 bases; nucleotides not matched to a gene: 8. Germline loops: CDR1 DFQATT, CDR2 SNEGSKA (reference sequence). The CDR3 protein is CSARDGDRGFEDTQYF. The CDR3 DNA sequence: TGCAGTGCTAGAGATGGGGACAGGGGTTTTGAAGATACGCAGTATTTT.

This clonotype was seen a few times. The V gene is TRBV30, the J gene TRBJ2-4; tentative D call: TRBD1 (6 bases). Trimming shortened V by 3 bases and J by 6 bases, and 9 bases separated the two germline ends. From germline, CDR1 is GTSNPN and CDR2 SVGIG (reference sequence). The CDR3 covers 12 residues. The CDR3 sequence: CAWRPDRNIQYF. CDR3 nucleotide sequence: TGTGCCTGGAGGCCGGACAGAAACATTCAGTACTTC.